These 32 T cell receptor beta chains share one sample of origin, sequenced in a study of CD8+ T cells in alopecia areata. Sequencing relied on a cDNA template that was reverse transcribed from extracted RNA. The protocol was immunoSEQ multiplex PCR, while the TCRdb copy is restricted to in-frame clones and leaves out a portion. Listed for the sample are around 290,000 clones, none seen a single time. After pooling, cutaneous lymph node cells were sorted with CD4, CD8alpha, NKG2D, NKG2ACE and other markers. The material sequenced was CD4+ T cells sorted from a lymph node. The receptors come from a C3H/HeJ mouse with alopecia areata. For this strain, the MHC haplotype corresponds to H2-k.

This clone was picked up a small number of times. Gene names and germline refer to mouse. The read is 4 residues too short to cover the CDR3 end, so that end is filled in from the germline J gene. Other DNA sequences in this specimen translate into the identical CDR3. This chain links TRBV13-3 with TRBJ2-5; D is perhaps TRBD2 (5 bases). There are 14 residues in the CDR3. The V gene lost 1 base and the J gene lost 2 bases, with 8 bases spanning the gap. Germline V gene lookup returns CDR1 NNHDY and CDR2 SYVADS. The CDR3 reads CASSDLGSQDTQYF. CDR3 DNA, as far as it was read: TGTGCCAGCAGTGATCTGGGAAGCCAAGAC.

A note on this clone: Mouse names are used for the genes. The CDR3 is cut off 4 residues early in the read; its end comes from the germline J gene. Other DNA sequences in the sample encode the same CDR3. The chain combines TRBV19 with TRBJ2-1; D call uncertain. The germline V gene has CDR1 FNHDT and CDR2 SITEND (reference sequence). This CDR3 contains 14 residues. V lost 0 bases, J lost 1 base, and 5 bases lay in between. The DNA read from the CDR3 is TGTGCCAGCAGTATAGGACAAAACTATGCT. This encodes CASSIGQNYA. The CDR3 as a whole reads CASSIGQNYAEQFF.

Of note for this clone: Mouse names are used for the genes. The read finishes 4 residues shy of the CDR3 end, and the germline J gene is used to complete it. The chain links TRBV13-1 to TRBJ2-3, with D possibly TRBD2 on 6 matching bases. The germline V gene encodes CDR1 NSHNY and CDR2 SYGAGN. This CDR3 region has 15 residues. The ends were cut back, 0 bases at V and 0 bases at J, with 8 bases in the middle. The CDR3: CASSDDLGSAETLYF. CDR3 DNA (partial): TGTGCCAGCAGTGATGACCTGGGGAGTGCAGAA.

About this clone: The genes and germline here are from mouse. The read terminates 4 residues ahead of where the CDR3 ends, so the germline J gene completes it. This sample also contains other DNA sequences that code for the same CDR3. The chain joins TRBV1 to TRBJ1-2; possible D gene TRBD1, 5 bases. Germline-derived CDR1 and CDR2 are NSQYPW and LRSPGD (reference sequence). The CDR3 totals 14 residues. V lost 2 bases and J lost 3, with 10 bases in between. Here the CDR3 reads CTCSAQGRYSDYTF. CDR3 DNA (partial): TGCACCTGCAGTGCACAGGGTAGATACTCC.

This clone was recorded many times. Genes and germline come from the mouse. The read ends 4 residues early relative to the CDR3; the germline J gene fills the gap. The V and J genes are TRBV13-3 and TRBJ1-2, with D perhaps TRBD1 (5 bases). The CDR3 has 13 amino acids. CDR1 and CDR2 from the germline V gene are NNHDY and SYVADS. V lost 1 base, J lost 2 bases, and 6 bases lay in between. The CDR3 sequence: CASSDPGNSDYTF. The sequenced part of the CDR3 DNA is TGTGCCAGCAGTGATCCAGGGAACTCC.

A word on this clone: Germline and genes here are mouse. The missing CDR3 end, 4 residues past where the read stops, is filled in from the germline J gene. The V gene is TRBV13-1, the J gene TRBJ2-5; a weak D match, TRBD1 (5 bases). CDR1 is NSHNY and CDR2 is SYGAGN in the germline V gene. The CDR3 length is 14 residues. The part of the CDR3 DNA that was read is TGTGCCAGCAGTGAAGGGCAGGGCCTAGAC. As protein: CASSEGQGLD. Given in full, the CDR3 is CASSEGQGLDTQYF.

To note about this clone: The genes and germline here are from mouse. Read data end 4 residues before the CDR3 end; the end is taken from the germline J gene. V usage is TRBV31 and J usage is TRBJ2-2; 9 nucleotides match TRBD2. The CDR3 length is 15 residues. Trimming removed 0 bases from V and 4 bases from J; junction bases left unmatched: 3. CDR1 is GKSSPN, CDR2 SITVG, per germline. CDR3 in amino acids: CAWSLWGGATGQLYF. CDR3 DNA (partial): TGTGCCTGGAGTCTTTGGGGGGGCGCCACCGGG.

A few counts support this clone. The listed genes are named as in mouse. The read ends 4 residues before the CDR3 terminus; that terminus is restored from the germline J gene. The sample holds other DNA sequences that translate to the same CDR3. The rearrangement links TRBV1 to TRBJ1-1, with D perhaps TRBD1 (5 bases). Germline values: CDR1 NSQYPW, CDR2 LRSPGD (reference sequence). V was trimmed by 3 bases and J by 3 bases, leaving 8 bases between them. There are 13 residues in the CDR3. CDR3 DNA (partial): TGCACCTGCAGTGCCCGGGGGGACACA. It translates to CTCSARGDT. The full-length CDR3 reads as CTCSARGDTEVFF.

This clone was detected only a few times. The gene names given are mouse names. The sequenced fragment ends 4 residues before the CDR3 boundary, so the rest is inferred from the germline J gene. Other DNA variants within this sample encode the same CDR3. This chain connects TRBV5 to TRBJ2-5; D unresolved. CDR3 length: 11 amino acids. Germline assignment: CDR1 LGHNA and CDR2 YNLKQL (reference sequence). The part of the CDR3 DNA that was read is TGTGCCAGCAGCCAAAGGGAC. Translating it yields CASSQRD. The CDR3 in its entirety is CASSQRDTQYF.

This clone turned up a few times. Mouse gene names and germline throughout. The covered CDR3 bases are TGTGCCAGCAGTATACCGGCAGGCAGA. Translated, it gives CASSIPAGR. The full-length CDR3 reads as CASSIPAGREVFF. The genes are TRBV19 and TRBJ1-1; D uncertain. The read ends 4 residues early relative to the CDR3; the germline J gene fills the gap. The V gene's germline CDR1 is FNHDT and CDR2 SITEND (reference sequence). This CDR3 spans 13 amino acids.

With respect to this clone: The genes and germline here are from mouse. Read data end 4 residues before the CDR3 end; the end is taken from the germline J gene. The chain employs TRBV1 and TRBJ2-7, with 7 bases lining up with TRBD1. The J segment lost 3 bases and the V segment lost 0 bases, leaving 2 bases of the junction unmatched. The germline gives CDR1 NSQYPW, CDR2 LRSPGD (reference sequence). This CDR3 is built from 14 residues. The CDR3 here is CTCSAETGIYEQYF. The CDR3 bases that were read are TGCACCTGCAGTGCAGAGACAGGGATCTAT.

In the case of this clone: All gene names here are mouse names. Sequencing ends 4 residues short of the CDR3 end; the germline J gene provides the rest. The chain is built from TRBV13-1 and TRBJ2-1; 9 nucleotides line up with TRBD2. Germline CDR1 and CDR2: NSHNY and SYGAGN. The CDR3 runs 15 residues. V shed 4 bases, J shed 3 bases, and the junction held 5 bases outside the gene matches. CDR3 region: CASSTIWGGYAEQFF. The CDR3 DNA, read in part, is TGTGCCAGCAGTACCATCTGGGGGGGCTATGCT.

This clone was observed many times. Gene labels here are mouse ones. The read halts 4 residues ahead of the CDR3 end, with the missing end drawn from the germline J gene. This specimen includes other DNA sequences encoding the same CDR3. The rearrangement links TRBV17 to TRBJ2-3, with 8 bases lining up with TRBD1. Germline values: CDR1 MNHDT, CDR2 YYDKIL. V was pared by 6 bases and J by 0 bases, with 5 bases of the junction left unmatched. CDR3 length equals 15 residues. CDR3 bases read: TGTGCTAGCAGCCGGACAGGGTCTAGTGCAGAA. Translating it yields CASSRTGSSAE. The whole CDR3 protein reads CASSRTGSSAETLYF.

A remark on this clone: Mouse gene names apply. The CDR3 end lies 3 residues beyond the end of the read and is filled in from the germline J gene. V and J are TRBV13-2 and TRBJ1-6; possibly TRBD1 for D (6 bases). TRBJ1-6 is filed as an ORF, its function uncertain. Per the germline V gene, CDR1 is NNHNN and CDR2 is SYGAGS (reference sequence). CDR3 length: 16 amino acids. Trimming removed 0 bases from V and 6 bases from J, with 13 bases in between. CDR3 in amino acids: CASGDAGGARNSPLYF. The sequenced CDR3 bases are TGTGCCAGCGGTGATGCTGGGGGGGCGCGTAATTCGCCC.

Comments on this clone: The germline and genes are mouse ones. The read gets to within 4 residues of the CDR3 end, and the germline J gene fills in the rest. The rearrangement joins TRBV1 to TRBJ1-1, with D tentatively TRBD1 (5 bases). The CDR3 extends over 13 amino acids. In germline, CDR1 is NSQYPW, CDR2 LRSPGD (reference sequence). CDR3 residues: CTCSLRRQTEVFF. The sequenced CDR3 bases are TGCACCTGCAGTCTCCGCAGACAGACA. Filled out from reference TRBV1 and TRBJ1-1, the complete variable domain reads VTLLEQNPRWRLVPRGQAVNLRCILKNSQYPWMSWYQQDLQKQLQWLFTLRSPGDKEVKSLPGADYLATRVTDTELRLQVANMSQGRTLYCTCSLRRQTEVFFGKGTRLTVV.

Concerning this clone: These gene names are mouse names. The read gets to within 4 residues of the CDR3 end, and the germline J gene fills in the rest. This chain joins TRBV19 and TRBJ2-7; TRBD2 agrees at 7 bases. CDR1 and CDR2 (germline): FNHDT, SITEND (reference sequence). The CDR3 is 13 residues long. The CDR3 sequence: CASSPSLGYEQYF. The sequenced CDR3 bases are TGTGCCAGCAGTCCATCACTGGGGTAT.

To note about this clone: Genes and germline come from the mouse. The read comes to an end 4 residues before the CDR3 does, leaving the germline J gene to fill in the end. The chain employs TRBV5 and TRBJ2-1, with TRBD1 matching over 8 bases. Trimming cost V 0 bases and J 6 bases; bases outside gene matches: 4. Looked up from germline, CDR1 is LGHNA and CDR2 is YNLKQL (reference sequence). The CDR3 spans 15 residues. CDR3 bases read: TGTGCCAGCAGCCAAGAGTTCAGGGGGCGTGCT. Translating it yields CASSQEFRGRA. In full, the CDR3 reads CASSQEFRGRAEQFF.

This clone turned up a few times. Germline and genes: mouse. Sequencing ends 4 residues short of the CDR3 end; the germline J gene provides the rest. This chain joins TRBV13-3 and TRBJ2-5; TRBD1 might be the D (5 bases). The CDR3 loop spans 13 amino acids. Per germline, CDR1 NNHDY and CDR2 SYVADS. The CDR3 loop reads CASSDARADTQYF. CDR3 DNA (partial): TGTGCCAGCAGTGATGCCAGGGCTGAC.

This clone was observed a few times. Gene names and germline match the mouse. The sequence runs out 4 residues before the end of the CDR3; the remainder is reconstructed from the germline J gene. The chain has TRBV5 and TRBJ2-1, with a possible D match to TRBD1 (6 bases). CDR3 length: 12 amino acids. Germline assignment: CDR1 LGHNA and CDR2 YNLKQL (reference sequence). The CDR3 loop reads CASSHRGAEQFF. CDR3 DNA, as far as it was read: TGTGCCAGCAGCCACAGGGGCGCT.

A remark on this clone: The gene names here belong to mouse. Incomplete CDR3 DNA: TGTGCCAGCAGCCAAGAATGGGGGAAGGAC. Translation gives CASSQEWGKD. The CDR3, in full, reads CASSQEWGKDTQYF. The chain uses TRBV5 and TRBJ2-5; D might be TRBD2 (6 bases). The read is 4 residues too short to cover the CDR3 end, so that end is filled in from the germline J gene. This CDR3 contains 14 residues. Per germline, CDR1 LGHNA and CDR2 YNLKQL (reference sequence).

This clone was recorded at least ten times. Mouse gene names and germline throughout. The CDR3 end is not reached by the read, which stops 3 residues before it; the germline J gene fills it in. The chain links TRBV3 to TRBJ1-6; 7 bases are shared with TRBD1. TRBJ1-6 is an open reading frame whose function is uncertain. In germline, CDR1 is SNHLY, CDR2 FYNGKV (reference sequence). The V gene end was trimmed by 1 base and the J gene end by 3 bases; junction bases not matched to a gene: 3. The CDR3 loop spans 16 amino acids. The part of the CDR3 DNA that was read is TGTGCCAGCAGCTTAGAAAGGGGGCTCTATAATTCGCCC. It yields the protein CASSLERGLYNSP. The entire CDR3 sequence reads CASSLERGLYNSPLYF.

Details on this clone: Gene names follow the mouse nomenclature. The sequenced fragment ends 4 residues before the CDR3 boundary, so the rest is inferred from the germline J gene. The V and J genes are TRBV5 and TRBJ1-1, with 7 bases fitting TRBD1. Germline V gene lookup returns CDR1 LGHNA and CDR2 YNLKQL (reference sequence). With 2 bases clipped from V and 1 base from J, the junction kept 1 base outside the gene matches. The CDR3 loop spans 14 amino acids. The CDR3 bases that were read are TGTGCCAGCAGCCAAAGACAGGGGAACACA. Translated: CASSQRQGNT. In full, the CDR3 reads CASSQRQGNTEVFF.

This clone occurred many times. Mouse gene names and germline throughout. Read coverage stops 4 residues before the CDR3 terminus; the germline J gene supplies the remainder. Other nucleotide sequences from this sample produce the same CDR3. The genes are TRBV13-1 and TRBJ2-1; 7 positions agree with TRBD2. With 3 bases clipped from V and 0 bases from J, the junction kept 3 bases outside the gene matches. There are 15 residues in the CDR3. Per germline, CDR1 NSHNY and CDR2 SYGAGN. CDR3 bases read: TGTGCCAGCAGTGGTACTGGGGCTAACTATGCT. Protein sequence: CASSGTGANYA. The complete CDR3 reads CASSGTGANYAEQFF.

About this clone itself: Each gene name is a mouse one. Coverage ceases 3 residues before the CDR3 finishes, and the germline J gene fills in the end. The genes are TRBV31 and TRBJ1-6; a possible D gene is TRBD1 (6 bases). TRBJ1-6 qualifies as an ORF whose function is uncertain. The CDR3 loop spans 12 amino acids. V lost 7 bases, J lost 4 bases, and 8 bases lay in between. Per germline, CDR1 GKSSPN and CDR2 SITVG. CDR3 bases read: TGTGCCTTACAGGGATATAATTCGCCC. This gives the protein CALQGYNSP. In full, the CDR3 reads CALQGYNSPLYF.

This clone showed up just a few times. Gene names refer to mouse genes. The CDR3 is cut off 3 residues early in the read; its end comes from the germline J gene. The J gene is TRBJ1-6, the V gene TRBV19, with TRBD1 matching 10 bases. TRBJ1-6 is an open reading frame whose function is uncertain. The V gene's germline CDR1 is FNHDT and CDR2 SITEND (reference sequence). V trimming: 4 bases; J trimming: 8 bases; junction bases outside the gene matches: 3. The CDR3 contains 14 residues. CDR3 region: CASSSDRGYSPLYF. The DNA read from the CDR3 is TGTGCCAGCAGTTCGGACAGGGGGTATTCGCCC.

There are a few counts of this clone. These gene names are mouse names. The read ends 4 residues before the CDR3 terminus; that terminus is restored from the germline J gene. The chain uses TRBV19 and TRBJ2-1, with D tentatively TRBD2 (6 bases). Germline-derived CDR1 and CDR2 are FNHDT and SITEND (reference sequence). V lost 6 bases and J 0 bases, leaving 10 bases between the germline ends. There are 14 residues in the CDR3. The sequenced part of the CDR3 DNA is TGTGCCAGCACCGGGACTTTTAACTATGCT. Its translation is CASTGTFNYA. The whole CDR3 is CASTGTFNYAEQFF.

This clone has a handful of counts. Mouse germline and gene names are used. The read comes to an end 4 residues before the CDR3 does, leaving the germline J gene to fill in the end. This chain links TRBV31 with TRBJ2-1, with 10 bases lining up with TRBD1. The CDR3 covers 15 residues. Germline V lookup: CDR1 GKSSPN, CDR2 SITVG. The CDR3 region is CAWSLDRGREAEQFF. The CDR3 DNA, read in part, is TGTGCCTGGAGTCTAGACAGGGGGCGCGAGGCT.

Regarding this clone: This clone may be a read error of a much larger clone one base away. The germline and genes are mouse ones. Different DNA sequences within this sample yield the same CDR3. The CDR3 is CASSRQGNTEVFF. The CDR3 DNA, read in part, is TGTGCCAGCAGCCGACAGGGGAACACA. This chain joins TRBV13-1 and TRBJ1-1, with TRBD1 matching 7 bases. The read finishes 4 residues shy of the CDR3 end, and the germline J gene is used to complete it. The CDR3 loop spans 13 amino acids. The V gene end was trimmed by 5 bases and the J gene end by 1 base; junction bases not matched to a gene: 2. The germline gives CDR1 NSHNY, CDR2 SYGAGN.

A note on this clone: The germline and genes are mouse ones. The sequenced fragment ends 3 residues before the CDR3 boundary, so the rest is inferred from the germline J gene. This rearrangement joins TRBV13-3 to TRBJ1-6; 10 bases are a match to TRBD1. TRBJ1-6 has ORF status, its function being uncertain. Germline V CDR1 and CDR2: NNHDY, SYVADS. V trimming: 3 bases; J trimming: 6 bases; junction bases outside the gene matches: 6. CDR3 size: 16 residues. This chain's CDR3 is CASSAPGQGINSPLYF. Partial CDR3 DNA: TGTGCCAGCAGTGCCCCGGGACAGGGGATTAATTCGCCC.

In the case of this clone: All gene names here are mouse names. Read sequence stops 4 residues before the CDR3 end, and the germline J gene provides the missing end. The gene calls are TRBV13-1 and TRBJ2-4, with D possibly matching TRBD1 (5 bases). CDR1 is NSHNY and CDR2 is SYGAGN in the germline V gene. The length of the CDR3 is 13 residues. CDR3 in amino acids: CASSAAGRNTLYF. The part of the CDR3 DNA that was read is TGTGCCAGCAGTGCGGCAGGGCGGAAC.

Comments on this clone: Germline and genes: mouse. The sequenced fragment ends 4 residues before the CDR3 boundary, so the rest is inferred from the germline J gene. The chain has TRBV5 and TRBJ2-7; 10 bases fit TRBD1. The length of the CDR3 is 15 residues. V lost 4 bases, J lost 0 bases, and 3 bases stayed unmatched. CDR1 is LGHNA, CDR2 YNLKQL, per germline (reference sequence). CDR3 sequence reads: CASSRGQGNSYEQYF. CDR3 DNA, as far as it was read: TGTGCCAGCAGCCGGGGACAGGGGAACTCCTAT.

Turning to this clone: Germline and genes: mouse. The CDR3 end falls 4 residues outside the read, so it is completed with the germline J gene. The sample holds other DNA sequences that translate to the same CDR3. This rearrangement joins TRBV1 to TRBJ2-2; a weak D match, TRBD2 (6 bases). This CDR3 spans 15 amino acids. Trimming stripped 3 bases from V and 1 base from J, with 9 bases between. Germline values: CDR1 NSQYPW, CDR2 LRSPGD (reference sequence). The CDR3 reads CTCSARTVNTGQLYF. Incomplete CDR3 DNA: TGCACCTGCAGTGCGCGGACTGTAAACACCGGG.